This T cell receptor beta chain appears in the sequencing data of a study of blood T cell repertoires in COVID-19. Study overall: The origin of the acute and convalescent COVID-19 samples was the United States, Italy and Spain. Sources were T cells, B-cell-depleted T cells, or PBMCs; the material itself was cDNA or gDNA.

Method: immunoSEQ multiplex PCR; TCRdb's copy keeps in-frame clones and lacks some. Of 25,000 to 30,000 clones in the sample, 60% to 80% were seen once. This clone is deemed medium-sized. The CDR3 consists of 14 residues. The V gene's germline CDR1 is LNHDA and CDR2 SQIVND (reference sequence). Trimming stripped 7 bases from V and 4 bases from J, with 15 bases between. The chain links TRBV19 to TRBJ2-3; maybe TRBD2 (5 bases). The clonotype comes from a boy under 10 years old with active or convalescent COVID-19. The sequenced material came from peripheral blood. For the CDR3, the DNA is TGTGCCAGTAAGGAGGAACCCCACGCAGATACGCAGTATTTT. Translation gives CASKEEPHADTQYF. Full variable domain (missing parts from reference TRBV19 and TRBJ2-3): DGGITQSPKYLFRKEGQNVTLSCEQNLNHDAMYWYRQDPGQGLRLIYYSQIVNDFQKGDIAEGYSVSREKKESFPLTVTSAQKNPTAFYLCASKEEPHADTQYFGPGTRLTVL.